These 27 T cell receptor beta chains originate from one sample sequenced in a study of T cells in women clearing cervical HPV infection. Assay: immunoSEQ multiplex PCR; the TCRdb copy retains only in-frame clones and omits some. The table lists tens of thousands of clones. The source material was blood buffy coat. These receptors originate from a woman aged 18-70 years with a cervical HPV16 infection that either progressed to CIN3+ or cleared (not recorded which).

With regard to this clone: Read sequence stops 3 residues before the CDR3 end, and the germline J gene provides the missing end. The chain combines TRBV19 with TRBJ1-1, with D uncertain. The CDR3 has 12 amino acids. Germline V gene sequence: CDR1 LNHDA, CDR2 SQIVND (reference sequence). The CDR3 sequence: CASSIGPTPAFF. The part of the CDR3 DNA that was read is TGTGCCAGTAGTATAGGGCCAACCCCA. Supplemented by reference TRBV19 and TRBJ1-1, the full variable domain reads DGGITQSPKYLFRKEGQNVTLSCEQNLNHDAMYWYRQDPGQGLRLIYYSQIVNDFQKGDIAEGYSVSREKKESFPLTVTSAQKNPTAFYLCASSIGPTPAFFGQGTRLTVV.

Worth noting for this clone: The CDR3 extends 3 residues past the end of the read, so its final part is completed from the germline J gene. The chain joins TRBV7-8 to TRBJ1-4, with D tentatively TRBD1 (5 bases). The germline CDR1 and CDR2 sequences are SGHVS and FQNEAQ. The CDR3 is 16 amino acids. CDR3 bases read: TGTGCCAGCAGCCACAGACGGGTCTCTGGGGCCAACGTA. Encoded protein: CASSHRRVSGANV. The CDR3 reads in full as CASSHRRVSGANVLFF.

Concerning this clone itself: The read is 3 residues too short to cover the CDR3 end, so that end is filled in from the germline J gene. This rearrangement joins TRBV7-9 to TRBJ1-4, with 8 bases that match TRBD1. CDR1 and CDR2 (germline): SEHNR, FQNEAQ (reference sequence). Trimming took 4 bases from V and 4 from J; bases not matched to a gene: 5. The CDR3 sequence is 15 residues long. CDR3 sequence reads: CASSSGQAFNEKLFF. The part of the CDR3 DNA that was read is TGTGCCAGCAGCTCGGGACAGGCCTTTAATGAAAAA.

The CDR3 bases that were read are TGCGCCAGCAGCTTGTTCGGTCGCGGGCTAGCGGGGGGTGAGACC. This codes for CASSLFGRGLAGGET. The whole CDR3 protein reads CASSLFGRGLAGGETQYF. The chain is built from TRBV5-1 and TRBJ2-5; 11 bases are shared with TRBD2. Sequencing ends 3 residues short of the CDR3 end; the germline J gene provides the rest. V lost 1 base and J lost 5; bases outside the gene matches: 13. This CDR3 is built from 18 residues. The germline CDR1 and CDR2 sequences are SGHRS and YFSETQ.

Worth noting for this clone: The read falls 3 residues short of the CDR3 end, and the missing part is taken from the germline J gene. This sequence joins TRBV2 and TRBJ1-5; weak D call: TRBD1 (5 bases). Germline V gene sequence: CDR1 SNHLY, CDR2 FYNNEI. V lost 4 bases and J lost 2, with 12 bases in between. This CDR3 is 15 amino acids long. The CDR3 loop is CASSGGGWGNQPQHF. The sequenced part of the CDR3 DNA is TGTGCCAGCAGTGGGGGGGGATGGGGCAATCAGCCC. Full variable domain (outside the CDR3, taken from reference TRBV2 and TRBJ1-5): EPEVTQTPSHQVTQMGQEVILRCVPISNHLYFYWYRQILGQKVEFLVSFYNNEISEKSEIFDDQFSVERPDGSNFTLKIRSTKLEDSAMYFCASSGGGWGNQPQHFGDGTRLSIL.

As to this clone: The read terminates 3 residues before the CDR3 end, so the remaining end is supplied by the germline J gene. The chain couples TRBV6-2 or TRBV6-3 to TRBJ1-5, with D perhaps TRBD1 (5 bases). V lost 0 bases to trimming and J lost 6 bases, with 9 bases between them. The CDR3 consists of 14 residues. From germline, CDR1 is MNHEY and CDR2 SVGEGT. The CDR3 loop reads CASSYSEGPQPQHF. CDR3 DNA (partial): TGTGCCAGCAGTTACTCGGAGGGGCCTCAGCCC.

Turning to this clone: The read terminates 3 residues before the CDR3 end, so the remaining end is supplied by the germline J gene. This chain joins TRBV18 and TRBJ1-6; D is ambiguous. This CDR3 spans 13 amino acids. Germline V gene data show CDR1 as KGHSH and CDR2 as LQKENI. The V end lost 0 bases, the J end lost 8 bases, and 5 bases lay between the germline ends. CDR3 in amino acids: CASSPPDYSPLHF. The CDR3 bases that were read are TGTGCCAGCTCACCACCGGACTATTCACCC.

As for this clone: The DNA ends 3 residues before the CDR3 does, and the rest of the CDR3 is filled in from the germline J gene. The V and J genes are TRBV18 and TRBJ2-5; D remains unclear. V lost 2 bases and J 2 bases, leaving 6 bases between the germline ends. The CDR3 extends over 13 amino acids. Germline V gene data show CDR1 as KGHSH and CDR2 as LQKENI. CDR3 residues: CASSPYGQETQYF. Partial CDR3 DNA: TGTGCCAGCTCACCATACGGGCAAGAGACC.

Partial CDR3 DNA: TGCGCCAGCAGCTCGATACAGGGAAGGGGCGAC. Translating gives CASSSIQGRGD. The entire CDR3 protein is CASSSIQGRGDYTF. The rearrangement joins TRBV5-1 to TRBJ1-2; TRBD1 is a possible D gene (6 bases). The read ends 3 residues early relative to the CDR3; the germline J gene fills the gap. The CDR3 spans 14 residues. Germline assignment: CDR1 SGHRS and CDR2 YFSETQ.

With respect to this clone: The read finishes 3 residues shy of the CDR3 end, and the germline J gene is used to complete it. This chain connects TRBV7-9 to TRBJ2-3; 7 nucleotides align to TRBD1. Germline loops: CDR1 SEHNR, CDR2 FQNEAQ (reference sequence). CDR3 size: 13 residues. CDR3 in amino acids: CASSPGGNQPQYF. Incomplete CDR3 DNA: TGTGCCAGCAGCCCAGGGGGAAATCAGCCG.

Concerning this clone: The missing CDR3 end, 3 residues past where the read stops, is filled in from the germline J gene. The V gene is TRBV5-1, the J gene TRBJ2-3, with D possibly matching TRBD2 (6 bases). The CDR3 length is 14 residues. Germline-derived CDR1 and CDR2 are SGHRS and YFSETQ. Incomplete CDR3 DNA: TGCGCCAGCAGCTTGGATACGGGGGATCAGCCG. Translating gives CASSLDTGDQP. The entire CDR3 sequence reads CASSLDTGDQPQYF.

With respect to this clone: The sequenced fragment ends 3 residues before the CDR3 boundary, so the rest is inferred from the germline J gene. V gene TRBV5-1 combines with J gene TRBJ1-4, with a weak D call TRBD1 (5 bases). Germline V gene data show CDR1 as SGHRS and CDR2 as YFSETQ. This CDR3 is built from 16 residues. CDR3 region: CASSSTGPSGANVLFF. The DNA read from the CDR3 is TGCGCCAGCAGCTCTACTGGCCCCTCTGGGGCCAACGTA.

Turning to this clone: Read data end 3 residues before the CDR3 end; the end is taken from the germline J gene. V gene TRBV19 combines with J gene TRBJ1-6; 7 bases agree with TRBD1. CDR3 size: 14 residues. V trimming: 4 bases; J trimming: 10 bases; junction bases outside the gene matches: 7. The germline V gene encodes CDR1 LNHDA and CDR2 SQIVND (reference sequence). The part of the CDR3 DNA that was read is TGTGCCAGTAGTAGTGGGACAGCTGTCTCACCC. Protein sequence: CASSSGTAVSP. The CDR3, in full, reads CASSSGTAVSPLHF. Complete variable domain (other parts from reference TRBV19 and TRBJ1-6): DGGITQSPKYLFRKEGQNVTLSCEQNLNHDAMYWYRQDPGQGLRLIYYSQIVNDFQKGDIAEGYSVSREKKESFPLTVTSAQKNPTAFYLCASSSGTAVSPLHFGNGTRLTVT.

Details on this clone: Read coverage stops 3 residues before the CDR3 terminus; the germline J gene supplies the remainder. The J gene is TRBJ2-1, the V gene TRBV7-8; D is perhaps TRBD2 (8 bases). The CDR3 totals 17 residues. Germline CDR1 is SGHVS and CDR2 is FQNEAQ. V gave up 2 bases and J gave up 4 bases, with 18 bases separating them. This CDR3 reads CASSLSGGTALYNEQFF. CDR3 DNA, as far as it was read: TGTGCCAGCAGCTTATCGGGAGGGACAGCCCTATACAATGAG.

Remarks on this clone: With the read ending 3 residues before the CDR3 end, the germline J gene is used to fill in that end. The V call is TRBV4-2, the J call TRBJ2-7; D is ambiguous. Germline V gene sequence: CDR1 LGHNA, CDR2 YNFKEQ. This CDR3 spans 14 amino acids. V dropped 0 bases and J dropped 2 bases, with 8 bases sitting between them. CDR3 DNA, as far as it was read: TGTGCCAGCAGCCAAGAATCCTTTACCTACGAG. Amino acid sequence: CASSQESFTYE. The complete CDR3 reads CASSQESFTYEQYF.

As to this clone: The read comes to an end 3 residues before the CDR3 does, leaving the germline J gene to fill in the end. V and J are TRBV13 and TRBJ2-7; 8 bases fit TRBD1. This CDR3 region has 14 residues. The V gene's germline CDR1 is PRHDT and CDR2 FYEKMQ (reference sequence). Unmatched junction bases numbered 4, after V lost 2 bases and J lost 4 bases. This CDR3 reads CASSLPGGVYEQYF. Partial CDR3 DNA: TGTGCCAGCAGCTTACCAGGGGGCGTTTACGAG.

With respect to this clone: The read is 3 residues too short to cover the CDR3 end, so that end is filled in from the germline J gene. The gene calls are TRBV7-9 and TRBJ2-7; 9 nucleotides line up with TRBD1. V gave up 4 bases and J gave up 6 bases; unmatched junction bases: 10. Germline CDR1 SEHNR, CDR2 FQNEAQ (reference sequence). The CDR3 has 15 residues. CDR3 residues: CASSSARTGAVEQYF. CDR3 bases read: TGTGCCAGCAGCTCAGCCCGGACAGGGGCTGTCGAG. Drawing the rest from reference TRBV7-9 and TRBJ2-7, the complete variable domain is DTGVSQNPRHKITKRGQNVTFRCDPISEHNRLYWYRQTLGQGPEFLTYFQNEAQLEKSRLLSDRFSAERPKGSFSTLEIQRTEQGDSAMYLCASSSARTGAVEQYFGPGTRLTVT.

As for this clone: The read terminates 3 residues before the CDR3 end, so the remaining end is supplied by the germline J gene. V usage is TRBV4-1 and J usage is TRBJ2-3; no clear D. In germline, CDR1 is MGHRA, CDR2 YSYEKL. V gave up 8 bases and J gave up 3 bases, with 12 bases separating them. The CDR3 extends over 13 amino acids. The sequenced part of the CDR3 DNA is TGCGCCAGCTCCTCAAGGCCGACAGATACG. It is translated as CASSSRPTDT. From start to end, the CDR3 is CASSSRPTDTQYF.

Concerning this clone: The CDR3 end is not reached by the read, which stops 3 residues before it; the germline J gene fills it in. The gene calls are TRBV11-2 and TRBJ2-5, with D tentatively TRBD2 (5 bases). Germline CDR1 is SGHAT and CDR2 is FQNNGV. This CDR3 comprises 14 residues. The germline V and J ends were trimmed by 0 bases and 2 bases, with 7 bases remaining between them. The CDR3 protein is CASSLEPGQETQYF. CDR3 bases read: TGTGCCAGCAGCTTAGAACCGGGGCAAGAGACC.

Concerning this clone itself: The observed sequence ends 3 residues before the CDR3 terminus, with the missing tail filled in from the germline J gene. The rearrangement links TRBV20-1 to TRBJ2-3; 10 positions match TRBD2. Germline V gives CDR1 DFQATT, CDR2 SNEGSKA (reference sequence). The CDR3 covers 17 residues. V was pared by 2 bases and J by 2 bases, with 10 bases of the junction left unmatched. The CDR3 sequence is CSARPPSGSLITDTQYF. The sequenced CDR3 bases are TGCAGTGCTAGACCACCTAGCGGGAGTTTAATCACAGATACG.

Notes on this clone: Read coverage stops 3 residues before the CDR3 terminus; the germline J gene supplies the remainder. This chain joins TRBV5-3 and TRBJ1-2; D is ambiguous. TRBV5-3 is known as an ORF, though its function is uncertain. This CDR3 is 13 amino acids long. The V end was cut by 0 bases, the J end by 7 bases, with 10 bases between. The part of the CDR3 DNA that was read is TGTGCCAGAAGCTTGGCACACGAGGTTGGC. Translated, it gives CARSLAHEVG. The entire CDR3 sequence reads CARSLAHEVGYTF.

To note about this clone: Read data end 3 residues before the CDR3 end; the end is taken from the germline J gene. This chain joins TRBV10-3 and TRBJ1-5; TRBD1 might be the D (6 bases). Germline loops: CDR1 ENHRY, CDR2 SYGVKD. There are 16 residues in the CDR3. Trimming stripped 0 bases from V and 4 bases from J, with 13 bases between. Partial CDR3 DNA: TGTGCCATCAGTGAGTCTGGACAGTACTCAAATCAGCCC. It translates to CAISESGQYSNQP. The complete CDR3 reads CAISESGQYSNQPQHF.

Remarks on this clone: The read halts 3 residues ahead of the CDR3 end, with the missing end drawn from the germline J gene. The chain joins TRBV2 to TRBJ2-3; D is uncertain. CDR1 is SNHLY, CDR2 FYNNEI, per germline. CDR3 size: 10 residues. The DNA read from the CDR3 is TGTGCCAGCAGTGAAAGCACG. Encoded protein: CASSEST. The full CDR3 protein reads CASSESTQYF.

The sequenced part of the CDR3 DNA is TGTGCCAGCGGACCGGGACAGAGTAATGATGAC. Translated, it gives CASGPGQSNDD. The whole CDR3 region reads CASGPGQSNDDYTF. This chain connects TRBV19 to TRBJ1-2, with 7 bases fitting TRBD1. The read finishes 3 residues shy of the CDR3 end, and the germline J gene is used to complete it. The CDR3 is 14 residues long. Germline V CDR1 and CDR2: LNHDA, SQIVND (reference sequence).

Of note for this clone: The sequence runs out 3 residues before the end of the CDR3; the remainder is reconstructed from the germline J gene. The chain uses TRBV7-6 and TRBJ2-7; TRBD2 aligns across 7 bases. With V trimmed by 7 bases and J by 3 bases, 6 bases remained unmatched. The CDR3 runs 13 residues. The germline V gene has CDR1 SGHVS and CDR2 FNYEAQ. CDR3: CASTLGGSYEQYF. Partial CDR3 DNA: TGTGCCAGCACCCTTGGCGGGAGCTACGAG.

About this clone: The CDR3 end falls 3 residues outside the read, so it is completed with the germline J gene. This chain uses TRBV30 with TRBJ2-6, with D unresolved. Germline CDR1 is GTSNPN and CDR2 is SVGIG (reference sequence). This CDR3 region has 14 residues. Trimming shortened V by 5 bases and J by 4 bases, and 12 bases separated the two germline ends. CDR3 loop: CAWERVAGANVLTF. The sequenced part of the CDR3 DNA is TGTGCCTGGGAAAGGGTTGCCGGGGCCAACGTC.

About this clone itself: The read finishes 3 residues shy of the CDR3 end, and the germline J gene is used to complete it. V and J are TRBV12-3 or TRBV12-4 and TRBJ1-2; no definite D call. CDR3 length equals 13 residues. CDR3: CASSPGRVVGYTF. The CDR3 DNA, read in part, is TGTGCCAGCAGCCCCGGGCGGGTAGTCGGC.